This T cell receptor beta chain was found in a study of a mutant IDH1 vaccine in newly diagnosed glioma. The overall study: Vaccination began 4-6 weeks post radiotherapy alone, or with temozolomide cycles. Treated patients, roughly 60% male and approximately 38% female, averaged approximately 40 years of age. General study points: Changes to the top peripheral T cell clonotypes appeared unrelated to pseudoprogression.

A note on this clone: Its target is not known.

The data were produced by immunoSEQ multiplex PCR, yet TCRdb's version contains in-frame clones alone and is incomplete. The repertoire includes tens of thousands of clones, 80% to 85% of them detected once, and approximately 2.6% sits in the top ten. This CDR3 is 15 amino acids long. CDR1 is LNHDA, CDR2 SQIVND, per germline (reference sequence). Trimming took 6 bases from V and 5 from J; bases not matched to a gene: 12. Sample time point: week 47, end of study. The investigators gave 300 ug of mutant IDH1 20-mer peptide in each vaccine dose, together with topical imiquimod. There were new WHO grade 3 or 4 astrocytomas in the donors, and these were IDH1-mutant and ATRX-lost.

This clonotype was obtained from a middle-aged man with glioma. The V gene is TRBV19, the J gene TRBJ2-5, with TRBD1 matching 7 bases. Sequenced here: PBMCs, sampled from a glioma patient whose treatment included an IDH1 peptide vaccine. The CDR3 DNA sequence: TGTGCCAGTAGGCCTACAGGGGTATATGGGGAGACCCAGTACTTC. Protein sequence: CASRPTGVYGETQYF.